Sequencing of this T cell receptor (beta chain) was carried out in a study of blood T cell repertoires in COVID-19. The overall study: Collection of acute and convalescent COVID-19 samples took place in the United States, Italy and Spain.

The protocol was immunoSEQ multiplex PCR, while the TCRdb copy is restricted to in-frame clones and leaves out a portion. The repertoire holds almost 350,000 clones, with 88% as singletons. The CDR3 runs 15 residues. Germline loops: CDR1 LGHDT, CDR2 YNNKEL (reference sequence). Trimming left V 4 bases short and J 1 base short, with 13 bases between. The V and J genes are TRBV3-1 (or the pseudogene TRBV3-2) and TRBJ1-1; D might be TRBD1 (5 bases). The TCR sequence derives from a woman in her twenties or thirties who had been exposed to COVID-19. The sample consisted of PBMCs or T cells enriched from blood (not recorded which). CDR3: CASSLTPTENTEAFF. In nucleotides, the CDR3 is TGTGCCAGCAGCCTAACACCGACAGAGAACACTGAAGCTTTCTTT.